The 25 T cell receptor beta chains below come from one sample, sequenced in a study of T cell changes during pregnancy in multiple sclerosis. Method: immunoSEQ multiplex PCR; TCRdb's copy keeps in-frame clones and lacks some. The data hold tens of thousands of clones, with roughly 93% observed a single time. The sample in question was peripheral blood, obtained in the second trimester of pregnancy. All receptors come from a female donor with multiple sclerosis, enrolled in a pregnancy study.

This chain connects TRBV10-1 to TRBJ1-1, with unresolved D. The CDR3 extends over 12 amino acids. The V end lost 2 bases, the J end lost 9 bases, and 10 bases lay between the germline ends. Germline CDR1 reads WNHNN; CDR2 reads SYGVQD (reference sequence). CDR3 nucleotide sequence: TGCGCCAGCAGTGAGCCGGGCGGGCAAGCTTTCTTT. It codes for CASSEPGGQAFF.

V gene TRBV27 combines with J gene TRBJ2-3; tentative D call: TRBD2 (6 bases). This CDR3 has 13 residues. Germline assignment: CDR1 MNHEY and CDR2 SMNVEV (reference sequence). V lost 7 bases, J lost 4 bases, and 12 bases lay in between. The CDR3 loop reads CASIGGLADTQYF. Here the CDR3 DNA reads TGTGCCAGCATCGGGGGTCTGGCAGATACGCAGTATTTT.

The chain couples TRBV27 to TRBJ2-1, with a weak D call TRBD2 (5 bases). This CDR3 has 14 residues. Trimming removed 3 bases at V and 7 bases at J, with 13 bases between. Germline CDR1 and CDR2: MNHEY and SMNVEV (reference sequence). The DNA of the CDR3 is TGTGCCAGCAGTTTGAGAGGGTTAGGGAATGAGCAGTTCTTC. This gives the protein CASSLRGLGNEQFF.

On this clone: The junction departs from germline at one end; a sequencing error may be responsible. The chain carries TRBV7-2 and TRBJ2-4; TRBD2 agrees at 11 bases. The germline CDR1 and CDR2 sequences are SGHTA and FQGNSA. This CDR3 is built from 15 residues. CDR3 region: CASSLAGGQKNIQYF. The CDR3 coding sequence is TGTGCCAGCAGCCTAGCGGGGGGTCAGAAGAACATTCAGTACTTC. The whole variable domain, remainder taken from reference TRBV7-2 and TRBJ2-4, is GAGVSQSPSNKVTEKGKDVELRCDPISGHTALYWYRQSLGQGLEFLIYFQGNSAPDKSGLPSDRFSAERTGGSVSTLTIQRTQQEDSAVYLCASSLAGGQKNIQYFGAGTRLSVL.

The chain has TRBV5-1 and TRBJ1-5; TRBD1 matches 7 bases. CDR3 length equals 16 residues. The trim removed 4 bases at V and 1 base at J, leaving 8 bases unmatched. Germline lookup yields CDR1 SGHRS and CDR2 YFSETQ. CDR3 protein: CASSVGPGQSNQPQHF. DNA for the CDR3: TGCGCCAGCAGCGTTGGACCGGGACAGAGCAATCAGCCCCAGCATTTT.

The rearrangement uses TRBV9 and TRBJ1-2; D remains ambiguous. V lost 0 bases to trimming and J lost 4 bases, with 7 bases between them. CDR3 size: 13 residues. Germline CDR1 reads SGDLS; CDR2 reads YYNGEE. The CDR3 bases are TGTGCCAGCAGCGTAGCTCCGGGCTATGGCTACACCTTC. As protein: CASSVAPGYGYTF.

The V call is TRBV4-3, the J call TRBJ1-2; no reliable D call. Germline V gene lookup returns CDR1 LGHNA and CDR2 YSLEER. The CDR3 runs 14 residues. The V end lost 4 bases, the J end lost 4 bases, and 13 bases lay between the germline ends. The CDR3 DNA is TGCGCCAGCAGCCCCCTGGAGGGCCCCTATGGCTACACCTTC. This sequence encodes CASSPLEGPYGYTF.

The CDR3 loop is CASSLIGANTEAFF. As DNA, the CDR3 is TGTGCCAGCAGCCTTATAGGGGCGAACACTGAAGCTTTCTTT. This chain connects TRBV27 to TRBJ1-1; TRBD1 is a possible D gene (5 bases). With 6 bases removed from V and 1 base from J, the gap between germline ends came to 12 bases. CDR1 and CDR2 (germline): MNHEY, SMNVEV (reference sequence). The CDR3 has 14 amino acids.

V gene TRBV14 combines with J gene TRBJ2-2; TRBD1 is a possible D gene (6 bases). Germline V CDR1 and CDR2: SGHDN, FVKESK. The CDR3 is 15 residues long. Trimming stripped 4 bases from V and 3 bases from J, with 12 bases between. Here the CDR3 reads CASSPGASHTGELFF. The CDR3 DNA reads TGTGCCAGCAGCCCAGGGGCCTCCCACACCGGGGAGCTGTTTTTT. The whole variable domain, filled in from reference TRBV14 and TRBJ2-2, reads EAGVTQFPSHSVIEKGQTVTLRCDPISGHDNLYWYRRVMGKEIKFLLHFVKESKQDESGMPNNRFLAERTGGTYSTLKVQPAELEDSGVYFCASSPGASHTGELFFGEGSRLTVL.

The chain employs TRBV4-1 and TRBJ1-3; no firm D call. CDR1 and CDR2 (germline): MGHRA, YSYEKL. The CDR3 loop spans 10 amino acids. Trimming stripped 8 bases from V and 4 bases from J, with 3 bases between. The CDR3 is CASQGNTIYF. The CDR3 bases are TGCGCCAGCCAGGGAAACACCATATATTTT.

V usage is TRBV27 and J usage is TRBJ2-3; 7 bases align to TRBD1. Germline CDR1 is MNHEY and CDR2 is SMNVEV (reference sequence). V trimming: 7 bases; J trimming: 4 bases; junction bases outside the gene matches: 23. The CDR3 loop spans 19 amino acids. The CDR3 region is CASKPLSPRTGIIADTQYF. In nucleotides, the CDR3 is TGTGCCAGCAAACCCCTGAGCCCCAGGACAGGAATAATTGCAGATACGCAGTATTTT.

CDR3 sequence (DNA): TGTGCCAGCAGTTACCTCAGTTCGTCCCTGGTAGAGACCCAGTACTTC. Protein: CASSYLSSSLVETQYF. The chain uses TRBV6-5 and TRBJ2-5; no reliable D call. Deletions cut 2 bases from V and 4 bases from J, with 17 bases between. This CDR3 has 16 amino acids. Germline CDR1 reads MNHEY; CDR2 reads SVGAGI.

In DNA, the CDR3 is TGTGCCAGCAGTACCCAGTTAAACACTGAAGCTTTCTTT. Encoded protein: CASSTQLNTEAFF. The chain uses TRBV2 and TRBJ1-1; no definite D call. Germline values: CDR1 SNHLY, CDR2 FYNNEI. The CDR3 totals 13 residues. V lost 5 bases and J 2 bases, leaving 9 bases between the germline ends.

This chain joins TRBV4-3 and TRBJ2-3, with D possibly TRBD1 on 6 matching bases. Germline-derived CDR1 and CDR2 are LGHNA and YSLEER. The CDR3 extends over 18 amino acids. V lost 0 bases, J lost 2 bases, and 18 bases lay in between. This chain's CDR3 is CASSQDRGTRSNTDTQYF. The CDR3, as DNA: TGCGCCAGCAGCCAAGATAGGGGGACAAGATCTAACACAGATACGCAGTATTTT.

The gene calls are TRBV27 and TRBJ1-2; TRBD1 matches 9 bases. Trimming at V came to 5 bases and at J to 5 bases, leaving 6 bases not matched to a gene. CDR1 and CDR2 from the germline V gene are MNHEY and SMNVEV (reference sequence). The length of the CDR3 is 14 residues. The CDR3 coding sequence is TGTGCCAGCAGTAGAGGGACAGGGTGGTATGGCTACACCTTC. Protein: CASSRGTGWYGYTF.

About this clone itself: At one boundary the junction diverges from the germline segment, which might be a read error. This chain joins TRBV7-2 and TRBJ1-1; unclear D gene. This CDR3 region has 15 residues. Germline lookup yields CDR1 SGHTA and CDR2 FQGNSA. The CDR3 DNA is TGTGCCAGCAGCCCCCAAGGGTTCAGTTTGACCGGGAGGACCTTT. Translated, it gives CASSPQGFSLTGRTF.

A single count supports this clone. CDR3 region: CAWSVLGGVRTGELFF. The DNA of the CDR3 is TGTGCCTGGAGTGTACTCGGGGGAGTGAGAACCGGGGAGCTGTTTTTT. The rearrangement uses TRBV30 and TRBJ2-2; D is possibly TRBD2 (6 bases). This CDR3 contains 16 residues. V was cut by 0 bases and J by 5 bases, with 16 bases left in between. Germline V lookup: CDR1 GTSNPN, CDR2 SVGIG (reference sequence).

The J gene is TRBJ1-1, the V gene TRBV29-1, with D perhaps TRBD1 (6 bases). CDR3 length: 14 amino acids. Trimming shortened V by 3 bases and J by 1 base, and 12 bases separated the two germline ends. Per the germline V gene, CDR1 is SQVTM and CDR2 is ANQGSEA. In DNA, the CDR3 is TGCAGCGTTGACCGGAGGGGGGGGAACACTGAAGCTTTCTTT. Translating it yields CSVDRRGGNTEAFF.

A single count supports this clone. V and J are TRBV18 and TRBJ2-2; no firm D call. The CDR3 totals 16 residues. Germline CDR1 and CDR2: KGHSH and LQKENI. Trimming shortened V by 3 bases and J by 6 bases, and 17 bases separated the two germline ends. CDR3 in amino acids: CASSPRVSGFAGELFF. CDR3 DNA: TGTGCCAGCTCACCCCGAGTCTCGGGTTTCGCCGGGGAGCTGTTTTTT.

The chain has TRBV7-9 and TRBJ1-1, with D tentatively TRBD1 (5 bases). Germline CDR1 SEHNR, CDR2 FQNEAQ (reference sequence). V was cut by 1 base and J by 8 bases, with 8 bases left in between. CDR3 size: 12 residues. CDR3 sequence: CASSLENREAFF. CDR3 bases: TGTGCCAGCAGCTTAGAGAACAGGGAAGCTTTCTTT.

This clone was detected only once. The V gene is TRBV7-9, the J gene TRBJ2-4; TRBD2 might be the D (7 bases). The V end lost 3 bases, the J end lost 9 bases, and 15 bases lay between the germline ends. Germline V gene data show CDR1 as SEHNR and CDR2 as FQNEAQ (reference sequence). This CDR3 is 14 amino acids long. CDR3 sequence reads: CASSFGGQGTIQYF. CDR3 bases: TGTGCCAGCAGCTTCGGGGGGCAGGGGACCATTCAGTACTTC.

The chain combines TRBV27 with TRBJ2-1; D might be TRBD2 (6 bases). The CDR3 loop spans 12 amino acids. CDR1 and CDR2 from the germline V gene are MNHEY and SMNVEV (reference sequence). V lost 4 bases, J lost 9 bases, and 10 bases lay in between. DNA for the CDR3: TGTGCCAGCAGTTCGGCGGGGACTGAGCAGTTCTTC. It translates to CASSSAGTEQFF.

This chain links TRBV7-2 with TRBJ1-2; TRBD1 aligns across 9 bases. The CDR3 runs to 17 residues. The trim removed 2 bases at V and 5 bases at J, leaving 12 bases unmatched. CDR1 is SGHTA, CDR2 FQGNSA, per germline. CDR3 nucleotide sequence: TGTGCCAGCAGCTTATGGACAGGGGACCGACTAGGTTATGGCTACACCTTC. It specifies CASSLWTGDRLGYGYTF.

The V gene is TRBV6-4, the J gene TRBJ1-2; 8 positions agree with TRBD1. The CDR3 has 14 residues. The germline V gene has CDR1 MRHNA and CDR2 SNTAGT. V dropped 2 bases and J dropped 7; count of bases not matched to a gene: 6. CDR3 in DNA: TGTGCCAGCAGTGACGGACAGGGAAGGAGTGGCTACACCTTC. Its protein product is CASSDGQGRSGYTF.

This sequence joins TRBV7-3 and TRBJ2-7; 7 bases are shared with TRBD1. CDR1 and CDR2 from the germline V gene are SGHTA and FQGTGA. Losses at the gene ends were 2 bases for V and 1 base for J; bases not matched to a gene: 5. There are 15 residues in the CDR3. The CDR3 here is CASSLYAGGSYEQYF. The CDR3 coding sequence is TGTGCCAGCAGCTTATACGCAGGGGGATCCTACGAGCAGTACTTC.